The 9 T cell receptor beta chains below all came from one sample that was sequenced in a study of blood T cells in healthy people across ages. Then a second PCR, running about 6 to 12 cycles, was carried out with a sample-barcoded 5' primer and a J-beta primer mix. TCRdb ran MiXCR on the 5' RACE reads and lists one entry per CDR3 protein. The data show approximately 800,000 distinct CDR3 sequences, roughly three fifths seen once. Sequenced input: blood. The receptor source for this set is a middle-aged man in good health.

The V call is TRBV7-2, the J call TRBJ2-5, with TRBD2 as a possible D gene (5 bases). Germline V gives CDR1 SGHTA, CDR2 FQGNSA. This CDR3 has 15 residues. With 7 bases removed from V and 4 bases from J, the gap between germline ends came to 19 bases. The chain's CDR3 is CASTPLGGGRETQYF. CDR3 DNA: TGTGCCAGCACCCCTTTAGGTGGAGGAAGAGAGACCCAGTACTTC.

The chain employs TRBV10-3 and TRBJ1-2; the D gene is possibly TRBD1 (5 bases). The CDR3 runs to 15 residues. V was shortened by 0 bases and J by 3 bases, with 11 bases between the two germline ends. CDR1 and CDR2 from the germline V gene are ENHRY and SYGVKD. CDR3 residues: CAISESMAGDYGYTF. In nucleotides, the CDR3 is TGTGCCATCAGTGAGTCGATGGCGGGGGACTATGGCTACACCTTC.

In this sample, this clonotype turned up once. The chain joins TRBV7-9 to TRBJ2-1; 11 nucleotides agree with TRBD1. Germline V gene data show CDR1 as SEHNR and CDR2 as FQNEAQ (reference sequence). V trimming: 1 base; J trimming: 14 bases; junction bases outside the gene matches: 13. This CDR3 spans 16 amino acids. CDR3 loop: CASSLVGIQDRGLEFF. The CDR3 nucleotides read TGTGCCAGCAGCTTAGTAGGGATCCAGGACAGGGGGCTGGAGTTCTTC.

The chain combines TRBV4-3 with TRBJ2-1; tentatively, D is TRBD1 (6 bases). The CDR3 sequence is 13 residues long. Germline lookup yields CDR1 LGHNA and CDR2 YSLEER. The V end lost 8 bases, the J end lost 0 bases, and 8 bases lay between the germline ends. The CDR3 loop is CASAQGSYNEQFF. CDR3 in DNA: TGCGCCAGCGCACAGGGCTCCTACAATGAGCAGTTCTTC.

The rearrangement uses TRBV20-1 and TRBJ2-7; no reliable D call. Trimming left V 0 bases short and J 3 bases short, with 9 bases between. CDR1 and CDR2 from the germline V gene are DFQATT and SNEGSKA (reference sequence). This CDR3 spans 13 amino acids. The CDR3 is CSARDASLYEQYF. In DNA, the CDR3 is TGCAGTGCTAGAGACGCCAGCCTCTACGAGCAGTACTTC.

The rearrangement joins TRBV28 to TRBJ2-7; D might be TRBD1 or TRBD2, each matching 6 bases. The CDR3 is made up of 16 amino acids. V lost 4 bases, J lost 3 bases, and 19 bases lay in between. Germline V lookup: CDR1 MDHEN, CDR2 SYDVKM. The CDR3 DNA is TGTGCCAGCAGTTCCAATCGGGGGCTTGGGCACTACGAGCAGTACTTC. This translates into CASSSNRGLGHYEQYF.

The rearrangement joins TRBV2 to TRBJ2-5; D possibly uses TRBD1 or TRBD2 (5 bases each). Between the trimmed V and J ends, which lost 3 bases and 5 bases, there was a span of 13 bases. CDR3 length equals 14 residues. The germline gives CDR1 SNHLY, CDR2 FYNNEI. This CDR3 is CASSDPGPLETQYF. The CDR3 nucleotides are TGTGCCAGCAGTGATCCGGGACCGCTTGAGACCCAGTACTTC.

This clonotype was found a few times. V usage is TRBV4-2 and J usage is TRBJ2-4; TRBD2 might be the D (6 bases). Trimming stripped 1 base from V and 1 base from J, with 17 bases between. CDR1 LGHNA and CDR2 YNFKEQ come from the germline V gene. The CDR3 sequence is 18 residues long. CDR3 in DNA: TGTGCCAGCAGCCAAGCTGGGCTGGGGGGAGCGGCCAAAAACATTCAGTACTTC. This encodes CASSQAGLGGAAKNIQYF.

In its sample, this clonotype was seen a few times. The chain is built from TRBV6-2 or TRBV6-3 and TRBJ2-4, with TRBD2 matching over 13 bases. Germline lookup yields CDR1 MNHEY and CDR2 SVGEGT. Trimming at V came to 3 bases and at J to 0 bases, leaving 14 bases not matched to a gene. The CDR3 consists of 21 residues. The CDR3 sequence is CASSYHPGLAGPEVAKNIQYF. The CDR3 coding sequence is TGTGCCAGCAGTTATCACCCGGGACTAGCGGGACCGGAGGTAGCCAAAAACATTCAGTACTTC.